These T cell receptor beta chains were read from a single sample in a study of molecular identifiers for immune sequencing clone quantification. TCRdb re-called the PCR reads with MiXCR, one entry per CDR3 protein. This table holds about half a million distinct CDR3 sequences, roughly 24% found once. What was sequenced was naive CD8+ T cells from blood, with Jurkat cell RNA spiked in. The origin of the receptors is a human donor in good health. Some libraries in this study had Jurkat cell RNA spiked in. Each CDR3 is given with its conserved first and last residue. D genes are given only for firm matches. The size entry is marked missing in some rows and otherwise reads once, few, many or a size class.

j_gene: TRBJ2-2
abundance: .
v_gene: TRBV10-3
d_gene: .
CDR3nt: TGTGCCACGCAGGACGGAGCGAACACCGTGGAGCTGTTTTTT
CDR3aa: CATQDGANTVELFF

j_gene: TRBJ1-2
abundance: .
v_gene: TRBV15
d_gene: .
CDR3nt: TGTGCCACCGCTTTATTGAACCCTAACTATGGCTACACCTTC
CDR3aa: CATALLNPNYGYTF

j_gene: TRBJ2-7
abundance: .
v_gene: TRBV5-4
d_gene: .
CDR3nt: TGTGCCAGCAGCTTTAGTCTCGGTGGGGGCTACGAGCAGTACTTC
CDR3aa: CASSFSLGGGYEQYF

j_gene: TRBJ1-2
abundance: .
v_gene: TRBV6-2/TRBV6-3
d_gene: TRBD1
CDR3nt: TGTGCCAGCAGTTTCGGACAGGTCTATGGCTACACCTTC
CDR3aa: CASSFGQVYGYTF

j_gene: TRBJ1-1
abundance: few
v_gene: TRBV20-1
d_gene: .
CDR3nt: TGCAGTGCTAGAGGACCGCCGACAGGAAGAAACACTGAAGCTTTCTTT
CDR3aa: CSARGPPTGRNTEAFF

j_gene: TRBJ2-1
abundance: .
v_gene: TRBV5-6
d_gene: TRBD2
CDR3nt: TGTGCCAGCAGCTTGGGGGCCGTGTCGAGCGGGAGGAAGATTCACAATGAGCAGTTCTTC
CDR3aa: CASSLGAVSSGRKIHNEQFF

j_gene: TRBJ2-7
abundance: many
v_gene: TRBV6-5
d_gene: .
CDR3nt: TGTGCCAGCAGTTACTCGGGAAGCGGCTACGAGCAGTACTTC
CDR3aa: CASSYSGSGYEQYF

j_gene: TRBJ1-1
abundance: .
v_gene: TRBV6-2/TRBV6-3
d_gene: TRBD1
CDR3nt: TGTGCCAGCAGTCCTGACAGGGGCCAGGACACTGAAGCTTTCTTT
CDR3aa: CASSPDRGQDTEAFF

j_gene: TRBJ1-5
abundance: .
v_gene: TRBV6-1
d_gene: .
CDR3nt: TGTGCCAGCAGTGAAGACAAGACAGGAATTTATAGCAATCAGCCCCAGCATTTT
CDR3aa: CASSEDKTGIYSNQPQHF

j_gene: TRBJ2-5
abundance: few
v_gene: TRBV5-1
d_gene: TRBD1
CDR3nt: TGCGCCAGCAGCCGAAGGGACAGCCAAGAGACCCAGTACTTC
CDR3aa: CASSRRDSQETQYF

j_gene: TRBJ2-6
abundance: .
v_gene: TRBV12-3/TRBV12-4
d_gene: .
CDR3nt: TGTGCCAGCAGCCTTACACCGACGGAGTCCCCCTCTGGGGCCAACGTCCTGACTTTC
CDR3aa: CASSLTPTESPSGANVLTF

j_gene: TRBJ2-3
abundance: .
v_gene: TRBV25-1
d_gene: TRBD2
CDR3nt: TGTGCCAGCAGTGAAAACCGACTAGCGGACACAGATACGCAGTATTTT
CDR3aa: CASSENRLADTDTQYF

j_gene: TRBJ2-2
abundance: few
v_gene: TRBV6-5
d_gene: TRBD2
CDR3nt: TGTGCCAGCAGTTACGAGCGGGAGACCACCGGGGAGCTGTTTTTT
CDR3aa: CASSYERETTGELFF

j_gene: TRBJ2-3
abundance: many
v_gene: TRBV7-2
d_gene: TRBD1
CDR3nt: TGTGCCAGCAGCTTCCGGGACAGGGAAGTCGATACGCAGTATTTT
CDR3aa: CASSFRDREVDTQYF

j_gene: TRBJ1-2
abundance: once
v_gene: TRBV4-1
d_gene: TRBD1
CDR3nt: TGCGCCAGCAGCCGGGGGACAGGGGGGGAATATGGCTACACCTTC
CDR3aa: CASSRGTGGEYGYTF

j_gene: TRBJ2-3
abundance: .
v_gene: TRBV7-2
d_gene: TRBD2
CDR3nt: TGTGCCAGCAGCCCGACCCAACTAGCGCTCACAGATACGCAGTATTTT
CDR3aa: CASSPTQLALTDTQYF

j_gene: TRBJ2-1
abundance: .
v_gene: TRBV9
d_gene: TRBD1
CDR3nt: TGTGCCAGCAGCGGGATTGACAGGGGGCGGGGTGAGCAGTTCTTC
CDR3aa: CASSGIDRGRGEQFF

j_gene: TRBJ1-5
abundance: few
v_gene: TRBV20-1
d_gene: .
CDR3nt: TGCAGTGCTAGAGATGATTACTCGACTCAGCCCCAGCATTTT
CDR3aa: CSARDDYSTQPQHF

j_gene: TRBJ2-3
abundance: many
v_gene: TRBV7-9
d_gene: .
CDR3nt: TGTGCCAGCCTACCCACTAGCACAGATACGCAGTATTTT
CDR3aa: CASLPTSTDTQYF

j_gene: TRBJ2-5
abundance: many
v_gene: TRBV7-2
d_gene: .
CDR3nt: TGTGCCAGCGGCCGGGGACTGGCCTTAGGGACCCAGTACTTC
CDR3aa: CASGRGLALGTQYF

j_gene: TRBJ2-1
abundance: few
v_gene: TRBV7-2
d_gene: .
CDR3nt: TGTGCCAGCAGCTTGAGGGAAGGGTCCTACAATGAGCAGTTCTTC
CDR3aa: CASSLREGSYNEQFF

j_gene: TRBJ1-2
abundance: .
v_gene: TRBV6-5
d_gene: .
CDR3nt: TGTGCCAGCAGCTTCAGCGCGGGGCAGGTTAGCTATGGCTACACCTTC
CDR3aa: CASSFSAGQVSYGYTF

j_gene: TRBJ2-2
abundance: many
v_gene: TRBV7-6
d_gene: TRBD2
CDR3nt: TGTGCCAGCAGCCCACCCGGGACTAGCCATTATGCCGGGGAGCTGTTTTTT
CDR3aa: CASSPPGTSHYAGELFF

j_gene: TRBJ2-7
abundance: many
v_gene: TRBV7-2
d_gene: .
CDR3nt: TGTGCCAGCAGCCCCTCGCCGGGACAACTCCCAGGGAGCCGCTACGAGCAGTACTTC
CDR3aa: CASSPSPGQLPGSRYEQYF

j_gene: TRBJ1-5
abundance: many
v_gene: TRBV2
d_gene: .
CDR3nt: TGTGCCAGCAGTGAATGGGACGGGTACTACAATCAGCCCCAGCATTTT
CDR3aa: CASSEWDGYYNQPQHF

j_gene: TRBJ2-7
abundance: many
v_gene: TRBV20-1
d_gene: .
CDR3nt: TGCAGTGCTAGAGATGATAGGGCAGGGCGGATCTACGAGCAGTACTTC
CDR3aa: CSARDDRAGRIYEQYF